What follows describes a single T cell receptor beta chain. Using immunoSEQ multiplex PCR, the repertoire was profiled, and TCRdb retains in-frame clones only, with some absent. The sample records 100,000 to 150,000 clones, approximately 80% being singletons. The source of the sample is a study of blood T cell repertoires in COVID-19. Germline loops: CDR1 SGHRS, CDR2 YFSETQ. The CDR3 runs to 15 residues. The J segment lost 4 bases and the V segment lost 0 bases, leaving 7 bases of the junction unmatched. The source material was peripheral blood. The sequence was collected from a woman between 55 and 75 years old with acute or convalescent COVID-19. V gene TRBV5-1 combines with J gene TRBJ2-7, with 7 positions matching TRBD2. In DNA form, the CDR3 reads TGCGCCAGCAGCTTGGTTCGGGGGGAGGCGTACGAGCAGTACTTC. Residues: CASSLVRGEAYEQYF.